This T cell receptor beta chain was recorded in a study of post-analysis software for immune sequencing data. Background on the study: Relapsing-remitting, secondary progressive and progressive-relapsing courses of multiple sclerosis were included.

Every TCR beta cDNA library bore unique molecular identifiers. Some 450,000 cDNA molecules were recovered from an input of roughly 0.85 to 10 million T cells. TCRdb processed the PCR reads anew with MiXCR; each CDR3 protein has one entry. This table holds approximately 350,000 distinct CDR3 sequences, approximately 38% found once. Notes on the study in general: Those with multiple sclerosis, the patient group, showed significantly lower normalized Chao1 diversity than controls. By F measure, strong co-clustering occurred among samples prepared in the same batch. In patients, about five TRBV segments were more frequent than in controls, with TRBV5-6, TRBV5-1 and TRBV20-1 among them.

The ends were cut back, 3 bases at V and 6 bases at J, with 23 bases in the middle. Germline CDR1 reads DFQATT; CDR2 reads SNEGSKA (reference sequence). This CDR3 is built from 16 residues. This clonotype was observed a handful of times. Its specificity is not known. The receptor was derived from a girl between 5 and 17 years old with multiple sclerosis. Sequencing used blood. The chain combines TRBV20-1 with TRBJ1-2; tentatively, D is TRBD1 (5 bases). The CDR3 nucleotides are TGCAGTGCTAGCCCCCCAGGGTCGAAGCTTACGAATGGCTACACCTTC. Translated: CSASPPGSKLTNGYTF.